The rows below give T cell receptor beta chains drawn from one sample of a study of blood T cell repertoires in COVID-19. Generated by immunoSEQ multiplex PCR, the TCRdb table keeps only in-frame clones and is missing some. The table includes more than 200,000 clones, approximately 88% detected once. Source material: peripheral blood. The receptors here all came from a woman in her 30s with COVID-19, enrolled during active disease. The CDR3 runs from the conserved cysteine through the conserved F or W. D genes are given only for firm matches.

D: NA; V: TRBV6-6; J: TRBJ2-5; DNA: TGTGCCAGCAGTTACCTTCGCAGAACCCAAGAGACCCAGTACTTC; CDR3: CASSYLRRTQETQYF
D: NA; V: TRBV6-5; J: TRBJ2-3; DNA: TGTGCCAGCAGTTCAGACATCGGCAGCACAGATACGCAGTATTTT; CDR3: CASSSDIGSTDTQYF
D: NA; V: TRBV28; J: TRBJ1-4; DNA: TGTGCCAGCAGTTTTGGACAGTATTATGAAAAACTGTTTTTT; CDR3: CASSFGQYYEKLFF
D: TRBD1; V: TRBV20-1; J: TRBJ2-7; DNA: TGCAGTGCTAGTCCCGGACAGGGGGTTGAGCAGTACTTC; CDR3: CSASPGQGVEQYF
D: TRBD1; V: TRBV3-1/TRBV3-2; J: TRBJ2-5; DNA: TGTGCCAGCAGCCAACGACAGGGTCAAGAGACCCAGTACTTC; CDR3: CASSQRQGQETQYF
D: TRBD1; V: TRBV19; J: TRBJ2-5; DNA: TGTGCCAGTAGTTCCTCTAGACAGGGATCAACCCAGTACTTC; CDR3: CASSSSRQGSTQYF
D: NA; V: TRBV4-3; J: TRBJ2-1; DNA: TGCGCCAGCAGCCAAGAAGAGGGGGAGCCATACAATGAGCAGTTCTTC; CDR3: CASSQEEGEPYNEQFF
D: TRBD1; V: TRBV19; J: TRBJ1-5; DNA: TGTGCCAGTCAACCGACAGGGCTCCAGCCCCAGCATTTT; CDR3: CASQPTGLQPQHF
D: NA; V: TRBV7-2; J: TRBJ2-7; DNA: TGTGCCAGCAGCCAGACTAGGGGTCCCAACGAGCAGTACTTC; CDR3: CASSQTRGPNEQYF
D: TRBD1; V: TRBV7-2; J: TRBJ1-6; DNA: TGTGCCAGCAGCTTAGGACAGGGGGCTAATTCACCCCTCCACTTT; CDR3: CASSLGQGANSPLHF
D: TRBD1; V: TRBV19; J: TRBJ2-7; DNA: TGTGCGAGTGGACAGGGAAGCTCCTACGAGCAGTACTTC; CDR3: CASGQGSSYEQYF